This T cell receptor (beta chain) derives from a study of CD8+ T cells in alopecia areata (dated by TCRdb to the late 2010s). Context from the whole study: The treated patients, all with moderate-to-severe alopecia areata, were enrolled in an open-label pilot trial of oral tofacitinib given at 5 to 10 mg twice daily. Human TCRbeta sequencing covered scalp tissue and sorted CD4+ and CD8+ peripheral blood T cells from patchy and totalis/universalis alopecia areata patients and healthy controls. In both human patients and the C3H/HeJ mouse model, the study applied high-throughput TCRbeta sequencing to look at T cell clonal expansion in alopecia areata. RNA came from the PAXgene miRNA kit for fixed scalp, the miRNeasy kit for PBMCs, and the RNeasy kit for mouse skin. Tofacitinib was given for 6 to 18 months, followed by 6 months of follow-up off drug to assess delayed response and recurrence. Biopsies were taken from tofacitinib-treated patients at baseline and at 4 and 24 weeks of treatment, and a later scalp biopsy was taken in several of the tofacitinib-treated patients. Amplification of TCRbeta CDR3 regions was done by immunoSEQ multiplex PCR using 35 Vbeta forward primers and 13 Jbeta reverse primers. Clonality in the scalp was compared among normal scalp (n=4), patchy alopecia areata scalp (n=8), and alopecia totalis/universalis scalp (n=8). Beyond this particular receptor, the publication reports: Shared TCR sequences between patients were less evident than in mice, which may be partly attributable to HLA diversity in the patient population. Unlike mouse skin, which is dominated by gammadelta T cells, normal human skin has resident alphabeta T cells that are also sequenced, and this complicates analysis of the scalp TCR repertoire. Compared with normal scalp, lesional scalp, particularly in alopecia totalis/universalis, had higher clonality and more expanded CD8+ clones, which suggests antigenic drive.

This clone has just a few counts. Its antigen remains unidentified. Nothing much larger sits one base from this clone, and base qualities are not available. The time point label here, explained by the study, means: baseline before oral tofacitinib. From alopecia areata patients, peripheral blood was collected along with lesional scalp punch biopsies. After PBMCs were isolated by density centrifugation and stained for CD3, CD4 and CD8, a FACSAria was used to sort CD4+ and CD8+ T cells. From cysteine to phenylalanine, the CDR3 is 15 amino acids long. The DNA shown is the 45-base CDR3, in frame from base 1. Compared with germline, V lacks 7 bases and J lacks 5 bases; bases without a gene match: 10. From a lookup of the germline V gene, CDR1 and CDR2 are MNHEY and SVGAGI. Preparation of the library involved the immunoSEQ multiplex PCR assay. To provide template for TCR sequencing, every sample had RNA extracted and reverse transcribed into cDNA. First-strand cDNA was synthesized with SuperScript III using a 2:1 mix of oligo-dT and random hexamers. A synthetic immune receptor repertoire was used to gauge amplification bias, and whatever bias remained was removed computationally. As for how the authors treated the data: Raw reads were preprocessed to remove errors, and CDR3 was defined according to IMGT conventions as the region from the conserved cysteine to phenylalanine. Clonality was calculated as 1 minus Shannon entropy normalized by log2 of the number of productive unique TCRs. Whether scalp clones were CD4 or CD8 was inferred by matching scalp TCRbeta sequences against CD4 and CD8 repertoires sorted from blood. Not all clones reach the TCRdb copy of this immuneACCESS table, which keeps in-frame sequences only. Checked studies attribute under half of the gap to unresolved V genes and leave the rest unexplained. V and J calls and clone size follow that table, whereas D and trimming were derived from the DNA. This sample gives 200,000 to 250,000 clones in total; more than 45% of them show up just once. The ten largest make up 0.4% to 0.55% of the sample.

The receptor was isolated from a human donor with alopecia areata. The chain is encoded by TRBV6-5 joined to TRBJ2-1; a stretch of 8 junction bases matches TRBD1. Sample: CD4+ T cells sorted from blood, taken at week 0. The DNA is TGTGCCAGCAAAATGATGACCAGGGGGCACAATGAGCAGTTCTTC. It translates to CASKMMTRGHNEQFF.